This T cell receptor (beta chain) was captured in a study of T-cell reconstitution after alpha-beta-depleted transplantation in children. Library preparation (for TCRbeta) was performed with unique molecular identifiers. Each CDR3 protein gets one entry after TCRdb re-called the PCR reads with MiXCR. The table lists hundreds of thousands of distinct CDR3 sequences, approximately 9% of them singletons. The CDR3 consists of 18 residues. Trimming left V 5 bases short and J 0 bases short, with 21 bases between. This rearrangement joins TRBV12-3 or TRBV12-4 to TRBJ2-3; D may be TRBD1 (5 bases). The sample here was PBMCs from the stem cell graft donor, taken from the stem cell graft. The clonotype was recovered from a human donor who donated a stem cell graft to a child with acute lymphoblastic leukemia. CDR3 region: CASSLSSFGAGSTDTQYF. CDR3 nucleotides: TGTGCCAGCAGTCTTTCTAGTTTTGGGGCAGGCAGCACAGATACGCAGTATTTT.